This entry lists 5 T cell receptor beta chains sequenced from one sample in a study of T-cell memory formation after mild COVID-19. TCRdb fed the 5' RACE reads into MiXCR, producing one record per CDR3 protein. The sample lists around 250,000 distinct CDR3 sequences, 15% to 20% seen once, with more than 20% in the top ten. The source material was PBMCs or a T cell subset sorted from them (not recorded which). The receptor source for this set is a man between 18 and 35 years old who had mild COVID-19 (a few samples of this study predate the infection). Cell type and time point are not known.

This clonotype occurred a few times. DNA of the CDR3: TGCAGTGCAATCCCAAGAAGGGCCACAGATACGCAGTATTTT. Protein: CSAIPRRATDTQYF. V and J are TRBV20-1 and TRBJ2-3; unclear D gene. Trimming took 6 bases from V and 2 from J, leaving 15 bases between them. CDR3 size: 14 residues. The germline gives CDR1 DFQATT, CDR2 SNEGSKA (reference sequence).

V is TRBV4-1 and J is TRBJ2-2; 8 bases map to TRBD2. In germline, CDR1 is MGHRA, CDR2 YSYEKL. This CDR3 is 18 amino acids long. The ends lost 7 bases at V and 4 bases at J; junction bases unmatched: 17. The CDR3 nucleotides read TGCGCCAGCACCTACAGACTAGCGTCAGTAGTAGGCACCGGGGAGCTGTTTTTT. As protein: CASTYRLASVVGTGELFF.

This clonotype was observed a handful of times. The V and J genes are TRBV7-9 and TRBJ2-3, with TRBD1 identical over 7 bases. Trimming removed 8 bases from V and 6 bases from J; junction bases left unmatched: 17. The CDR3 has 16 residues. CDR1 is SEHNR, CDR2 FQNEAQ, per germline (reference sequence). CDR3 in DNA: TGTGCCAGCCGTCCCCACGACAGGGTGAGGTCGGATACGCAGTATTTT. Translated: CASRPHDRVRSDTQYF.

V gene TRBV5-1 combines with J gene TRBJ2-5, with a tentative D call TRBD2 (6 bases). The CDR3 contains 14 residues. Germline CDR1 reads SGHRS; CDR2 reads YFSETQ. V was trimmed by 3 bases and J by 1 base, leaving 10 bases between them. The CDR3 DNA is TGCGCCAGCAGCTGGGGGACTGCCCAAGAGACCCAGTACTTC. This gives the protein CASSWGTAQETQYF.

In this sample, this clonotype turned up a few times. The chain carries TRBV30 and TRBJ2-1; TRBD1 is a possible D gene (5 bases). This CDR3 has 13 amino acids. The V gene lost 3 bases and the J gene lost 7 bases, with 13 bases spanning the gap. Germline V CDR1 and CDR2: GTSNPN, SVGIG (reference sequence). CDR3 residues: CAWSPDSGNEQFF. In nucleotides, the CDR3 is TGTGCCTGGAGCCCCGACTCAGGGAATGAGCAGTTCTTC.